This entry describes one T cell receptor beta chain. The data belong to a study of blood T cell repertoires in COVID-19. Overall study context: The United States, Italy and Spain provided the acute and convalescent COVID-19 samples. PBMCs, B-cell-depleted T cells, or T cells provided the cDNA or gDNA that made up the material.

The CDR3 spans 16 residues. V trimming: 1 base; J trimming: 0 bases; junction bases outside the gene matches: 3. Germline loops: CDR1 SGHRS, CDR2 YFSETQ. Per the study methods: Cell counts per sample came from amplifying reference gene primers. The protocol was immunoSEQ multiplex PCR, while the TCRdb copy is restricted to in-frame clones and leaves out a portion. V and J calls and clone size follow that table, whereas D and trimming were derived from the DNA. The table shows over 100,000 clones, with roughly 69% occurring only once. Sequencing was carried out using peripheral blood. V gene TRBV5-1 combines with J gene TRBJ1-2; 10 nucleotides align to TRBD1. This sequence was found in a woman in her 70s with acute or convalescent COVID-19. CDR3 amino acids: CASSLTGQGANYGYTF. The CDR3 coding sequence is TGCGCCAGCAGCTTGACCGGACAGGGGGCTAACTATGGCTACACCTTC.